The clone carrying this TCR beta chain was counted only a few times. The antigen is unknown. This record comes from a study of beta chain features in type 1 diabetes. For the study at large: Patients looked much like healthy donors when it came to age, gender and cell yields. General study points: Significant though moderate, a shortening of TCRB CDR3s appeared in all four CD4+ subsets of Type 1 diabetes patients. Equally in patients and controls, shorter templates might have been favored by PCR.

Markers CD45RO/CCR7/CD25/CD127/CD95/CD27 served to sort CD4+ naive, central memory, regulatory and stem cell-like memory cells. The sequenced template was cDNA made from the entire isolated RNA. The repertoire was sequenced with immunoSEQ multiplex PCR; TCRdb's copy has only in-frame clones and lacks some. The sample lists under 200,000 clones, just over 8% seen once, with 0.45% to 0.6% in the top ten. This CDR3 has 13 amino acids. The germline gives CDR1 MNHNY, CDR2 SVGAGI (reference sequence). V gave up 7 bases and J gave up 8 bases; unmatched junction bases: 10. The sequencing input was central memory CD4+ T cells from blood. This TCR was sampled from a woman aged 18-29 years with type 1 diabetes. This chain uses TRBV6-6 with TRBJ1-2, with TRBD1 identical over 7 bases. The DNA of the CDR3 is TGTGCCAGCATACCGGACAGGATGGAGGGCTACACCTTC. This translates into CASIPDRMEGYTF.